Listed below are T cell receptor beta chains from one sample, sequenced in a study of vaccination effects on CD4 cells after COVID-19. Their recognized antigens are unknown. Libraries were prepared by immunoSEQ multiplex PCR; TCRdb keeps only in-frame clonotypes and omits some of them. The data hold about 73,000 clones, with around 79% observed a single time. The sequenced sample was CD4+ T cells from PBMCs cultured with HCoV-NL63 spike peptides, obtained before COVID-19 vaccination. The receptors derive from a human donor who received a COVID-19 vaccine. Both conserved end residues are part of each CDR3. A D gene is named only where the DNA matches it firmly. Clone size is shown for a subset of rows, as once, few, many or a class of expanded clone.

d_call clone_size j_call v_call cdr3_nt cdr3_aa
TRBD2 - TRBJ2-1 TRBV7-9 TGTGCCATCCGGGGGGGCGCTAACTACAATGAGCAGTTCTTC CAIRGGANYNEQFF
- - TRBJ1-2 TRBV19 TGTGCCAGTAGTCCCCGGACCGACGTCTATGGCTACACCTTC CASSPRTDVYGYTF
- once TRBJ2-6 TRBV5-1 TGCGCCAGCAGCTTGGGTATGAGCTCTGGGGCCAACGTCCTGACTTTC CASSLGMSSGANVLTF
- once TRBJ1-1 TRBV9 TGTGCCAGCAGCGTAGTGGTCAGTGGGTCTGAAGCTTTCTTT CASSVVVSGSEAFF
- - TRBJ2-1 TRBV6-5 TGTGCCAGCAGTTACCGTCTAGATTACCCCAATGAGCAGTTCTTC CASSYRLDYPNEQFF
TRBD1 - TRBJ1-2 TRBV30 TGTGCCTGGAGTAGGGGGCGGTATGGCTACACCTTC CAWSRGRYGYTF
- - TRBJ2-5 TRBV12-3/TRBV12-4 TGTGCCAGCAGTTTCGGGGAGACCCAGTACTTC CASSFGETQYF
- - TRBJ1-3 TRBV5-3 TGTGCCAGAAGCAAGATCGGCAGGGCTGGAAACACCATATATTTT CARSKIGRAGNTIYF
- - TRBJ1-1 TRBV7-8 TGTGCCAGCAGCTTAACTGGACAAGAAGCTTTCTTT CASSLTGQEAFF
TRBD1 - TRBJ1-1 TRBV12-5 TGTGCTAGTGCCTTAGGGGGCCCGGGCACTGAAGCTTTCTTT CASALGGPGTEAFF
- - TRBJ2-5 TRBV2 TGTGCCAGCATCCCCATCGAGGTCCAAGAGACCCAGTACTTC CASIPIEVQETQYF
- - TRBJ2-5 TRBV4-1 TGCGCCAGCAGCCGGGGGACAGAGACGGGGGGAGGGGGAGAGACCCAGTACTTC CASSRGTETGGGGETQYF
- - TRBJ1-6 TRBV6-6 TGTGCCAGCAGTTGGGGAACCTATAATTCACCCCTCCACTTT CASSWGTYNSPLHF